Listed here are 19 T cell receptor beta chains from one sample, sequenced in a study of blood T cell repertoires in COVID-19. Using immunoSEQ multiplex PCR, the repertoire was profiled, and TCRdb retains in-frame clones only, with some absent. The sample carries around 60,000 clones, about 74% recorded once. The material sequenced was peripheral blood. Every receptor here comes from a woman of 80 years or more with acute or convalescent COVID-19.

The chain employs TRBV7-8 and TRBJ1-2; D remains unclear. Germline lookup yields CDR1 SGHVS and CDR2 FQNEAQ. Deletions cut 3 bases from V and 3 bases from J, with 11 bases between. CDR3 size: 14 residues. The chain's CDR3 is CASSLDSQDYGYTF. The CDR3 bases are TGTGCCAGCAGCTTGGACTCGCAAGACTATGGCTACACCTTC.

V and J are TRBV7-3 and TRBJ2-2, with a weak D call TRBD2 (5 bases). CDR3 size: 18 residues. Trimming removed 1 base from V and 7 bases from J, with 22 bases in between. The germline V gene encodes CDR1 SGHTA and CDR2 FQGTGA. DNA of the CDR3: TGTGCCAGCAGCTTAAGGGGTGTGCCGCAGGAAGGAGGCGGGGAGCTGTTTTTT. This codes for CASSLRGVPQEGGGELFF.

The chain links TRBV9 to TRBJ2-3, with TRBD1 matching over 8 bases. The junction had 10 bases not matched to a gene; V was cut back by 0 bases and J by 4 bases. The germline CDR1 and CDR2 sequences are SGDLS and YYNGEE. There are 17 residues in the CDR3. The CDR3 reads CASSVVPRGRLPDTQYF. CDR3 in DNA: TGTGCCAGCAGCGTAGTGCCCAGGGGGCGCCTCCCAGATACGCAGTATTTT.

The gene calls are TRBV6-5 and TRBJ1-1, with 8 bases matching TRBD1. J was trimmed by 4 bases and V by 5 bases; bases with no gene match: 6. The CDR3 has 14 amino acids. Germline V gene lookup returns CDR1 MNHEY and CDR2 SVGAGI. For the CDR3, the DNA is TGTGCCAGCAGTACAATAACAGGGGGCACTGAAGCTTTCTTT. Translated, it gives CASSTITGGTEAFF.

This clone occurred a few times. The chain has TRBV7-9 and TRBJ1-4; the D gene is possibly TRBD1 (5 bases). The CDR3 is 15 residues long. Germline values: CDR1 SEHNR, CDR2 FQNEAQ (reference sequence). The V gene lost 5 bases and the J gene lost 0 bases, with 10 bases spanning the gap. The CDR3 loop is CASSPRQTTNEKLFF. The DNA of the CDR3 is TGTGCCAGCAGCCCGCGACAGACAACTAATGAAAAACTGTTTTTT.

The chain carries TRBV7-2 and TRBJ2-5, with TRBD2 identical over 11 bases. The germline gives CDR1 SGHTA, CDR2 FQGNSA. The V and J ends lost 5 bases and 4 bases, in that order; junction bases with no gene match: 9. This CDR3 comprises 16 residues. CDR3 nucleotide sequence: TGTGCCAGCAGCCCCCTAGCGGGAGGACTGGGAGAGACCCAGTACTTC. This encodes CASSPLAGGLGETQYF.

This clone was counted ten times or more. V and J are TRBV20-1 and TRBJ1-5, with 7 bases identical to TRBD1. Germline CDR1 and CDR2: DFQATT and SNEGSKA (reference sequence). CDR3 length: 14 amino acids. With 6 bases clipped from V and 7 bases from J, the junction kept 12 bases outside the gene matches. The CDR3 sequence: CSASRGLKGQPQHF. The DNA of the CDR3 is TGCAGTGCAAGTAGGGGGCTAAAGGGCCAGCCCCAGCATTTT.

The sample holds a few counts of this clone. The V gene is TRBV5-1, the J gene TRBJ2-3; no firm D call. Trimming removed 0 bases from V and 5 bases from J, with 10 bases in between. The CDR3 totals 14 residues. Per the germline V gene, CDR1 is SGHRS and CDR2 is YFSETQ. CDR3 loop: CASSLGLNVDTQYF. The CDR3 coding sequence is TGCGCCAGCAGCTTGGGACTCAATGTAGATACGCAGTATTTT.

The chain has TRBV28 and TRBJ1-2; D is perhaps TRBD1 (5 bases). Trimming took 1 base from V and 2 from J, leaving 14 bases between them. CDR3 size: 16 residues. CDR1 MDHEN and CDR2 SYDVKM come from the germline V gene. For the CDR3, the DNA is TGTGCCAGCAGTTTATATATCGGGGGGTTAAACTATGGCTACACCTTC. Its translation is CASSLYIGGLNYGYTF.

The chain carries TRBV19 and TRBJ2-7, with D perhaps matching TRBD1 (6 bases). Germline V gene lookup returns CDR1 LNHDA and CDR2 SQIVND (reference sequence). The germline V and J ends were trimmed by 4 bases and 7 bases, with 14 bases remaining between them. The length of the CDR3 is 13 residues. The CDR3 spells CASSTQGWKEQYF. Written as DNA, the CDR3 is TGTGCCAGTAGTACACAGGGATGGAAAGAGCAGTACTTC.

The V gene is TRBV7-2, the J gene TRBJ2-2; tentative D call: TRBD2 (5 bases). Germline loops: CDR1 SGHTA, CDR2 FQGNSA. The CDR3 is made up of 16 amino acids. V gave up 1 base and J gave up 7 bases, with 16 bases separating them. DNA for the CDR3: TGTGCCAGCAGCTTAGGGCGGGTGAACCATGGCGGGGAGCTGTTTTTT. The encoded protein is CASSLGRVNHGGELFF.

V and J are TRBV27 and TRBJ2-2, with D maybe TRBD1 (6 bases). This CDR3 region has 16 residues. The V gene's germline CDR1 is MNHEY and CDR2 SMNVEV (reference sequence). V was cut by 3 bases and J by 4 bases, with 15 bases left in between. DNA for the CDR3: TGTGCCAGCAGTTTGAGGCAGGGGATTCTCACCGGGGAGCTGTTTTTT. The encoded protein is CASSLRQGILTGELFF.

This chain uses TRBV19 with TRBJ2-5; TRBD1 matches at 8 bases. Germline CDR1 reads LNHDA; CDR2 reads SQIVND (reference sequence). This CDR3 has 15 amino acids. V dropped 3 bases and J dropped 1; count of bases not matched to a gene: 4. The CDR3 sequence is CASSIVTGVQETQYF. The CDR3 DNA is TGTGCCAGTAGTATTGTGACAGGGGTCCAAGAGACCCAGTACTTC.

The chain carries TRBV24-1 and TRBJ2-5, with 12 bases identical to TRBD2. J was trimmed by 5 bases and V by 7 bases; bases with no gene match: 4. This CDR3 spans 14 amino acids. The V gene's germline CDR1 is KGHDR and CDR2 SFDVKD. Here the CDR3 reads CATRSSGRGETQYF. The CDR3 DNA follows: TGTGCCACCAGATCTAGCGGGAGGGGGGAGACCCAGTACTTC.

The rearrangement joins TRBV6-5 to TRBJ2-1; D gene ambiguous. In germline, CDR1 is MNHEY, CDR2 SVGAGI. Trimming took off 2 bases at V and 7 bases at J, with 12 bases between the two ends. CDR3 length: 14 residues. For the CDR3, the DNA is TGTGCCAGCAGTTACAGGCAGGTCGGAAATGAGCAGTTCTTC. Translation: CASSYRQVGNEQFF.

The chain joins TRBV25-1 to TRBJ1-1; 8 positions match TRBD1. The ends lost 4 bases at V and 6 bases at J; junction bases unmatched: 7. The CDR3 has 14 amino acids. The germline V gene encodes CDR1 MGHDK and CDR2 SYGVNS. CDR3 bases: TGTGCCAGCAGTGGCAGGGGGCGAATCTCTGAAGCTTTCTTT. This gives the protein CASSGRGRISEAFF.

The chain carries TRBV19 and TRBJ2-1; no clear D. Looked up from germline, CDR1 is LNHDA and CDR2 is SQIVND (reference sequence). This CDR3 contains 15 residues. Trimming cost V 6 bases and J 6 bases, with 18 bases left between them. The CDR3 is CASSAGLTRPNEQFF. DNA of the CDR3: TGTGCCAGTAGCGCCGGTCTGACGAGGCCCAATGAGCAGTTCTTC. Based on the CDR3 plus reference TRBV19 and TRBJ2-1, the full variable domain is DGGITQSPKYLFRKEGQNVTLSCEQNLNHDAMYWYRQDPGQGLRLIYYSQIVNDFQKGDIAEGYSVSREKKESFPLTVTSAQKNPTAFYLCASSAGLTRPNEQFFGPGTRLTVL.

The chain has TRBV7-2 and TRBJ2-7, with D tentatively TRBD2 (6 bases). The CDR3 is 17 residues long. Germline CDR1 and CDR2: SGHTA and FQGNSA. V was trimmed by 2 bases and J by 1 base, leaving 18 bases between them. For the CDR3, the DNA is TGTGCCAGCAGCTTAAGGGCTGGGGGGACGTCGTCCTACGAGCAGTACTTC. This sequence encodes CASSLRAGGTSSYEQYF.

This clone was detected a few times. Written as DNA, the CDR3 is TGTGCCAGCAGTTTACTAGCGGGAGTAAGCGAGCAGTACTTC. This encodes CASSLLAGVSEQYF. This chain links TRBV6-2 or TRBV6-3 with TRBJ2-7, with 11 bases matching TRBD2. Germline V gene data show CDR1 as MNHEY and CDR2 as SVGEGT. The CDR3 runs to 14 residues. V was pared by 4 bases and J by 6 bases, with 5 bases of the junction left unmatched.